The rows below give T cell receptor beta chains drawn from one sample of a study of blood T cell repertoires in COVID-19. Using immunoSEQ multiplex PCR, the repertoire was profiled, and TCRdb retains in-frame clones only, with some absent. The sample records a few hundred thousand clones, around 81% being singletons. The specimen sequenced was PBMCs or T cells enriched from blood (not recorded which). All receptors come from a man aged 50-60 years who had recovered from COVID-19. CDR3s include the opening cysteine and the closing phenylalanine or tryptophan. A D gene is named only where the DNA matches it firmly. Part of the rows lack a size; the others show once, few, many or a class for expanded clones.

V gene: TRBV6-4; J gene: TRBJ1-5; clone size: -; D gene: TRBD1; CDR3 protein: CASKTGGVNQPQHF; CDR3 DNA: TGTGCCAGCAAGACAGGGGGCGTCAATCAGCCCCAGCATTTT
V gene: TRBV10-2; J gene: TRBJ2-3; clone size: -; D gene: TRBD2; CDR3 protein: CASPPLAGGVDTQYF; CDR3 DNA: TGCGCCAGCCCCCCCCTAGCGGGGGGGGTGGATACGCAGTATTTT
V gene: TRBV3-1/TRBV3-2; J gene: TRBJ1-2; clone size: -; D gene: TRBD1; CDR3 protein: CASTPGQGNYGYTF; CDR3 DNA: TGTGCCAGCACTCCGGGACAGGGGAACTATGGCTACACCTTC
V gene: TRBV5-1; J gene: TRBJ1-6; clone size: -; D gene: -; CDR3 protein: CASSFQGYNSPLHF; CDR3 DNA: TGCGCCAGCAGCTTCCAGGGTTATAATTCACCCCTCCACTTT
V gene: TRBV24-1; J gene: TRBJ2-2; clone size: -; D gene: TRBD1; CDR3 protein: CATSDVAGGHLGTGELFF; CDR3 DNA: TGTGCCACCAGTGATGTGGCAGGGGGCCACCTAGGCACCGGGGAGCTGTTTTTT
V gene: TRBV15; J gene: TRBJ2-3; clone size: many; D gene: -; CDR3 protein: CATSTARGDTQYF; CDR3 DNA: TGTGCCACCAGCACCGCCAGGGGAGATACGCAGTATTTT
V gene: TRBV30; J gene: TRBJ1-1; clone size: -; D gene: TRBD1; CDR3 protein: CAWSLQDRGTTEAFF; CDR3 DNA: TGTGCCTGGAGTCTCCAGGACAGGGGGACCACTGAAGCTTTCTTT
V gene: TRBV14; J gene: TRBJ2-1; clone size: -; D gene: TRBD2; CDR3 protein: CASSQRPAGFPNEQFF; CDR3 DNA: TGTGCCAGCAGCCAAAGACCAGCGGGATTCCCCAATGAGCAGTTCTTC
V gene: TRBV10-3; J gene: TRBJ2-3; clone size: -; D gene: -; CDR3 protein: CAISESTLTSTDTQYF; CDR3 DNA: TGTGCCATCAGTGAGTCTACACTAACTAGCACAGATACGCAGTATTTT
V gene: TRBV30; J gene: TRBJ1-1; clone size: once; D gene: TRBD1; CDR3 protein: CAWRGQGNTEAFF; CDR3 DNA: TGTGCCTGGAGGGGACAGGGGAACACTGAAGCTTTCTTT
V gene: TRBV5-5; J gene: TRBJ2-5; clone size: -; D gene: -; CDR3 protein: CASTAGARGGETQYF; CDR3 DNA: TGTGCCAGCACAGCAGGGGCCCGAGGTGGAGAGACCCAGTACTTC
V gene: TRBV29-1; J gene: TRBJ1-4; clone size: few; D gene: -; CDR3 protein: CSVGGGGNEKLFF; CDR3 DNA: TGCAGCGTTGGCGGGGGGGGGAATGAAAAACTGTTTTTT
V gene: TRBV11-2; J gene: TRBJ2-7; clone size: once; D gene: TRBD2; CDR3 protein: CASTASGYEQYF; CDR3 DNA: TGTGCCAGCACGGCTAGCGGGTACGAGCAGTACTTC
V gene: TRBV9; J gene: TRBJ1-4; clone size: few; D gene: -; CDR3 protein: CASSGSATNEKLFF; CDR3 DNA: TGTGCCAGCAGCGGGAGCGCAACTAATGAAAAACTGTTTTTT
V gene: TRBV10-1; J gene: TRBJ2-3; clone size: -; D gene: TRBD1; CDR3 protein: CASSLTGAADTQYF; CDR3 DNA: TGCGCCAGCAGCCTGACAGGGGCTGCAGATACGCAGTATTTT
V gene: TRBV5-1; J gene: TRBJ1-1; clone size: -; D gene: -; CDR3 protein: CASSPVRGRHTEAFF; CDR3 DNA: TGCGCCAGCAGCCCCGTGCGTGGGAGACACACTGAAGCTTTCTTT
V gene: TRBV6-5; J gene: TRBJ2-1; clone size: -; D gene: -; CDR3 protein: CASRAGGSSYNEQFF; CDR3 DNA: TGTGCCAGCAGAGCCGGGGGAAGCTCCTACAATGAGCAGTTCTTC
V gene: TRBV6-2/TRBV6-3; J gene: TRBJ1-2; clone size: -; D gene: -; CDR3 protein: CASSSTGNWDGYTF; CDR3 DNA: TGTGCCAGCAGTTCAACAGGAAACTGGGATGGCTACACCTTC
V gene: TRBV7-9; J gene: TRBJ1-2; clone size: -; D gene: -; CDR3 protein: CASSLGQGGYGYTF; CDR3 DNA: TGTGCCAGCAGCTTAGGCCAGGGAGGCTATGGCTACACCTTC
V gene: TRBV7-7; J gene: TRBJ2-3; clone size: -; D gene: -; CDR3 protein: CASSLGYPGLGFDTQYF; CDR3 DNA: TGTGCTAGCAGCTTAGGCTACCCGGGACTCGGGTTTGATACGCAGTATTTT
V gene: TRBV7-6; J gene: TRBJ1-1; clone size: -; D gene: -; CDR3 protein: CASSLTTGAGTEAFF; CDR3 DNA: TGTGCCAGCAGCTTAACGACAGGCGCAGGCACTGAAGCTTTCTTT
V gene: TRBV11-2; J gene: TRBJ2-3; clone size: -; D gene: TRBD2; CDR3 protein: CASSLERLEWREHPDTQYF; CDR3 DNA: TGTGCCAGCAGCTTAGAAAGACTCGAGTGGCGGGAGCACCCAGATACGCAGTATTTT
V gene: TRBV27; J gene: TRBJ1-6; clone size: -; D gene: -; CDR3 protein: CASGGGRGAALYSPLHF; CDR3 DNA: TGTGCCAGCGGGGGGGGAAGGGGAGCGGCGTTATATTCACCCCTCCACTTT
V gene: TRBV5-1; J gene: TRBJ2-5; clone size: -; D gene: TRBD1; CDR3 protein: CASSGQGLETQYF; CDR3 DNA: TGCGCCAGCTCTGGACAGGGGCTGGAGACCCAGTACTTC
V gene: TRBV10-3; J gene: TRBJ1-5; clone size: few; D gene: -; CDR3 protein: CAISESNGQPQHF; CDR3 DNA: TGTGCCATCAGTGAGTCGAACGGGCAGCCCCAGCATTTT
V gene: TRBV9; J gene: TRBJ2-3; clone size: -; D gene: TRBD1; CDR3 protein: CASSAEQGLTASSTDTQYF; CDR3 DNA: TGTGCCAGCAGCGCCGAACAGGGGCTGACCGCATCTAGCACAGATACGCAGTATTTT
V gene: TRBV12-3/TRBV12-4; J gene: TRBJ1-1; clone size: -; D gene: -; CDR3 protein: CASSFLTEAFF; CDR3 DNA: TGTGCCAGCAGTTTTCTGACTGAAGCTTTCTTT
V gene: TRBV7-6; J gene: TRBJ1-5; clone size: -; D gene: TRBD1; CDR3 protein: CASSLGTGGPFNQPQHF; CDR3 DNA: TGTGCCAGCAGCTTAGGGACAGGGGGGCCCTTCAATCAGCCCCAGCATTTT
V gene: TRBV7-2; J gene: TRBJ2-1; clone size: -; D gene: TRBD2; CDR3 protein: CASSPSGSSYNEQFF; CDR3 DNA: TGTGCCAGCAGCCCCAGCGGGAGCTCCTACAATGAGCAGTTCTTC
V gene: TRBV9; J gene: TRBJ1-2; clone size: -; D gene: -; CDR3 protein: CASSVAANYGYTF; CDR3 DNA: TGTGCCAGCAGCGTTGCGGCTAACTATGGCTACACCTTC
V gene: TRBV29-1; J gene: TRBJ2-3; clone size: -; D gene: TRBD1; CDR3 protein: CSADRESTDTQYF; CDR3 DNA: TGCAGCGCCGACAGGGAAAGCACAGATACGCAGTATTTT
V gene: TRBV7-9; J gene: TRBJ2-3; clone size: -; D gene: TRBD2; CDR3 protein: CASSPRQWGTKTSTDTQYF; CDR3 DNA: TGTGCCAGCAGCCCTCGGCAGTGGGGGACTAAAACTAGCACAGATACGCAGTATTTT
V gene: TRBV21-1; J gene: TRBJ2-2; clone size: -; D gene: -; CDR3 protein: CASSKVEDEGGGPGELFF; CDR3 DNA: TGTGCCAGCAGCAAAGTAGAGGACGAAGGGGGGGGCCCCGGGGAGCTGTTTTTT
V gene: TRBV3-1/TRBV3-2; J gene: TRBJ1-1; clone size: -; D gene: -; CDR3 protein: CASRTEGNTEAFF; CDR3 DNA: TGTGCCAGTCGGACAGAAGGTAACACTGAAGCTTTCTTT
V gene: TRBV28; J gene: TRBJ2-1; clone size: -; D gene: -; CDR3 protein: CASSGAESSYNEQFF; CDR3 DNA: TGTGCCAGCAGTGGAGCGGAGAGCTCCTACAATGAGCAGTTCTTC
V gene: TRBV10-3; J gene: TRBJ1-5; clone size: -; D gene: -; CDR3 protein: CAISAGTQGQPQHF; CDR3 DNA: TGTGCCATCAGTGCGGGGACACAGGGTCAGCCCCAGCATTTT
V gene: TRBV9; J gene: TRBJ1-1; clone size: -; D gene: -; CDR3 protein: CASSVVTGGGTEAFF; CDR3 DNA: TGTGCCAGCAGCGTAGTCACCGGGGGAGGCACTGAAGCTTTCTTT
V gene: TRBV5-1; J gene: TRBJ2-7; clone size: once; D gene: TRBD2; CDR3 protein: CASGLSGGAYEQYF; CDR3 DNA: TGCGCCAGCGGGCTTAGCGGGGGGGCCTACGAGCAGTACTTC
V gene: TRBV25-1; J gene: TRBJ1-6; clone size: few; D gene: -; CDR3 protein: CASRETGSTSPLHF; CDR3 DNA: TGTGCCAGCAGGGAAACAGGGAGTACTTCACCCCTCCACTTT
V gene: TRBV7-3; J gene: TRBJ2-3; clone size: few; D gene: -; CDR3 protein: CASSLTKEHTQYF; CDR3 DNA: TGTGCCAGCAGCTTAACAAAGGAGCACACGCAGTATTTT
V gene: TRBV5-1; J gene: TRBJ1-1; clone size: -; D gene: -; CDR3 protein: CASSLAGGKAFF; CDR3 DNA: TGCGCCAGCAGCTTGGCGGGGGGGAAAGCTTTCTTT
V gene: TRBV5-1; J gene: TRBJ1-2; clone size: few; D gene: TRBD1; CDR3 protein: CASSLTQGSYGYTF; CDR3 DNA: TGCGCCAGCAGCTTAACACAGGGGTCCTATGGCTACACCTTC
V gene: TRBV23-1; J gene: TRBJ1-3; clone size: -; D gene: -; CDR3 protein: CASSRTRRNINGGLPGNTIYF; CDR3 DNA: TGCGCCAGCTCTCGGACCCGCCGAAATATCAACGGGGGACTACCAGGAAACACCATATATTTT
V gene: TRBV5-1; J gene: TRBJ2-6; clone size: -; D gene: -; CDR3 protein: CASSLDNPGANVLTF; CDR3 DNA: TGCGCCAGCAGCTTAGACAACCCCGGGGCCAACGTCCTGACTTTC
V gene: TRBV7-3; J gene: TRBJ2-3; clone size: -; D gene: -; CDR3 protein: CASSLTLAGTDTQYF; CDR3 DNA: TGTGCCAGCAGCTTAACGCTGGCAGGGACAGATACGCAGTATTTT
V gene: TRBV15; J gene: TRBJ2-4; clone size: -; D gene: -; CDR3 protein: CATSRGGDGLAKNIQYF; CDR3 DNA: TGTGCCACCAGCAGAGGCGGGGACGGCTTAGCCAAAAACATTCAGTACTTC
V gene: TRBV5-4; J gene: TRBJ1-6; clone size: -; D gene: -; CDR3 protein: CASSTTRGNSPLHF; CDR3 DNA: TGTGCCAGCAGCACGACGCGGGGGAATTCACCCCTCCACTTT
V gene: TRBV28; J gene: TRBJ2-5; clone size: -; D gene: TRBD1; CDR3 protein: CASSLPQGERETQYF; CDR3 DNA: TGTGCCAGCAGTTTACCTCAGGGGGAACGAGAGACCCAGTACTTC
V gene: TRBV10-3; J gene: TRBJ2-7; clone size: -; D gene: TRBD2; CDR3 protein: CAISAGTTIGDEQYF; CDR3 DNA: TGTGCCATCAGTGCGGGGACTACCATTGGGGACGAGCAGTACTTC
V gene: TRBV27; J gene: TRBJ2-7; clone size: -; D gene: -; CDR3 protein: CASSAQGRPGEQYF; CDR3 DNA: TGTGCCAGCAGTGCCCAGGGTAGGCCCGGCGAGCAGTACTTC
V gene: TRBV7-3; J gene: TRBJ2-2; clone size: -; D gene: -; CDR3 protein: CASSTQATGELFF; CDR3 DNA: TGTGCCAGCAGCACTCAGGCTACCGGGGAGCTGTTTTTT
V gene: TRBV9; J gene: TRBJ2-5; clone size: -; D gene: TRBD2; CDR3 protein: CASNLGLAGGETQYF; CDR3 DNA: TGTGCCAGCAACCTCGGACTAGCGGGAGGAGAGACCCAGTACTTC
V gene: TRBV6-5; J gene: TRBJ2-1; clone size: -; D gene: TRBD1; CDR3 protein: CASREAGGRNEQFF; CDR3 DNA: TGTGCCAGCAGAGAGGCAGGGGGCAGAAATGAGCAGTTCTTC